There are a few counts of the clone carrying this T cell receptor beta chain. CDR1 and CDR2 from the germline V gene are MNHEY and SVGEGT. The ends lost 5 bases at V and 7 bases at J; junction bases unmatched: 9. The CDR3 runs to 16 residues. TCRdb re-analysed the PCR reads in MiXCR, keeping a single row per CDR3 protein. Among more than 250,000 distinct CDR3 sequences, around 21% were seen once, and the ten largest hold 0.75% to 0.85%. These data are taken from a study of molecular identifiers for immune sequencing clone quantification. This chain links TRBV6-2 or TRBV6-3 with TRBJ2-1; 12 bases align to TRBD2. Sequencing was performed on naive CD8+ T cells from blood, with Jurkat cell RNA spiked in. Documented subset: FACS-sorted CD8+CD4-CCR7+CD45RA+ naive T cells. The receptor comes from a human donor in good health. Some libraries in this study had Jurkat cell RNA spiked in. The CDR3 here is CASSRSTSGSRNEQFF. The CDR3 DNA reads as TGTGCCAGCAGTAGATCGACTAGCGGGAGTAGGAATGAGCAGTTCTTC.